This is a list of T cell receptor beta chains from one sample in a study of PD-1 blockade in classical Hodgkin lymphoma. Only in-frame clones appear in the TCRdb table, and some are missing; sequencing was by immunoSEQ multiplex PCR. There are 15,000 to 20,000 clones in the sample; about nine tenths occur only once, and 6.9% lies in the top ten. The sequenced sample consisted of peripheral blood mononuclear cells (PBMCs). All receptors derive from a human donor with classical Hodgkin lymphoma. CDR3s include the opening cysteine and the closing phenylalanine or tryptophan. D genes are given only for firm matches. Part of the rows lack a size; the others show once, few, many or a class for expanded clones.

V gene: TRBV7-9; clone size: NA; J gene: TRBJ2-3; D gene: TRBD2; CDR3 DNA: TGTGCCAGCAGCTTAGGCGGGAGAACAGATACGCAGTATTTT; CDR3 protein: CASSLGGRTDTQYF
V gene: TRBV4-1; clone size: NA; J gene: TRBJ1-5; D gene: TRBD1; CDR3 DNA: TGCGCCAGCAGCCAAGAGAGGGGGGCAAGGGGGCAAGGTCAGCCCCAGCATTTT; CDR3 protein: CASSQERGARGQGQPQHF
V gene: TRBV10-3; clone size: few; J gene: TRBJ1-1; D gene: NA; CDR3 DNA: TGTGCCATCAGTGCGCTCCTCGAAGCTTTCTTT; CDR3 protein: CAISALLEAFF
V gene: TRBV14; clone size: NA; J gene: TRBJ1-3; D gene: NA; CDR3 DNA: TGTGCCAGCAGCCCCCGGATCTCTGGAAACACCATATATTTT; CDR3 protein: CASSPRISGNTIYF
V gene: TRBV27; clone size: NA; J gene: TRBJ1-4; D gene: NA; CDR3 DNA: TGTGCCAGCAGCTGGGGTCGGGGTGAAAAACTGTTTTTT; CDR3 protein: CASSWGRGEKLFF
V gene: TRBV23-1; clone size: NA; J gene: TRBJ2-1; D gene: TRBD2; CDR3 DNA: TGCGCCAGCAGTCAATCATTAGCGGGAGGTTTCTACAATGAGCAGTTCTTC; CDR3 protein: CASSQSLAGGFYNEQFF
V gene: TRBV10-3; clone size: NA; J gene: TRBJ2-1; D gene: TRBD2; CDR3 DNA: TGTGCCATCAGTGAGTCAGCGGGAGGGCCGGGGGGTGAGCAGTTCTTC; CDR3 protein: CAISESAGGPGGEQFF
V gene: TRBV5-1; clone size: NA; J gene: TRBJ2-5; D gene: NA; CDR3 DNA: TGCGCCAGCAGCTTGACCCAGCAAGAGACCCAGTACTTC; CDR3 protein: CASSLTQQETQYF
V gene: TRBV2; clone size: NA; J gene: TRBJ2-7; D gene: NA; CDR3 DNA: TGTGCCAGCCGGAGTAGTAGATACGAGCAGTACTTC; CDR3 protein: CASRSSRYEQYF
V gene: TRBV6-5; clone size: NA; J gene: TRBJ1-2; D gene: TRBD1; CDR3 DNA: TGTGCCAGCAGCCCCATACAGGGGGCGCCGAATGGCTACACCTTC; CDR3 protein: CASSPIQGAPNGYTF
V gene: TRBV9; clone size: NA; J gene: TRBJ2-5; D gene: NA; CDR3 DNA: TGTGCCAGCAGCCCGGGACAACAAGAGACCCAGTACTTC; CDR3 protein: CASSPGQQETQYF
V gene: TRBV6-1; clone size: NA; J gene: TRBJ1-3; D gene: NA; CDR3 DNA: TGTGCCAGCATGGGGCAGTTCTCTGGAAACACCATATATTTT; CDR3 protein: CASMGQFSGNTIYF
V gene: TRBV19; clone size: NA; J gene: TRBJ2-5; D gene: TRBD1; CDR3 DNA: TGTGCCAGTAGTATGCTGGGACAGAACCAAGAGACCCAGTACTTC; CDR3 protein: CASSMLGQNQETQYF
V gene: TRBV9; clone size: NA; J gene: TRBJ1-3; D gene: NA; CDR3 DNA: TGTGCCAGCAGCCAATCTGGAAACACCATATATTTT; CDR3 protein: CASSQSGNTIYF
V gene: TRBV5-1; clone size: NA; J gene: TRBJ1-2; D gene: NA; CDR3 DNA: TGCGCCAGCAGCCCTGATTCCTCCGGCTATGGCTACACCTTC; CDR3 protein: CASSPDSSGYGYTF
V gene: TRBV10-3; clone size: NA; J gene: TRBJ2-1; D gene: NA; CDR3 DNA: TGTGCCATCAGTGAGTCGGGGCTAGGGGGAACCTACAATGAGCAGTTCTTC; CDR3 protein: CAISESGLGGTYNEQFF
V gene: TRBV15; clone size: NA; J gene: TRBJ1-1; D gene: NA; CDR3 DNA: TGTGCCACCAGCCCCCGGGACTTAAGAACTGAAGCTTTCTTT; CDR3 protein: CATSPRDLRTEAFF
V gene: TRBV16; clone size: NA; J gene: TRBJ2-1; D gene: NA; CDR3 DNA: TGTGCCAGCAGCCATCACAACAATGAGCAGTTCTTC; CDR3 protein: CASSHHNNEQFF
V gene: TRBV11-2; clone size: NA; J gene: TRBJ2-3; D gene: NA; CDR3 DNA: TGTGCCAGCAGCTTACGGGGGACAGATACGCAGTATTTT; CDR3 protein: CASSLRGTDTQYF
V gene: TRBV5-1; clone size: NA; J gene: TRBJ2-2; D gene: TRBD2; CDR3 DNA: TGCGCCAGCAGCTTGGTGGCTAGCGGGAGTATCGGGGAGCTGTTTTTT; CDR3 protein: CASSLVASGSIGELFF
V gene: TRBV19; clone size: NA; J gene: TRBJ2-7; D gene: NA; CDR3 DNA: TGTGCCAGTAGCTCCCCCGCATACTCCTACGAGCAGTACTTC; CDR3 protein: CASSSPAYSYEQYF
V gene: TRBV10-3; clone size: once; J gene: TRBJ2-2; D gene: NA; CDR3 DNA: TGTGCCATCAGCGAGGTTGGGGGGCGGACCACCGGGGAGCTGTTTTTT; CDR3 protein: CAISEVGGRTTGELFF